This entry lists 27 T cell receptor beta chains sequenced from one sample in a study of T cell responses to AZD1222 COVID-19 vaccine. Measured with immunoSEQ multiplex PCR; TCRdb has only the in-frame clones, and not every one. The repertoire holds around 130,000 clones, with roughly 93% as singletons. The sample consisted of peripheral blood, taken on day 0 of AZD1222 vaccination. Receptors originate from an adult in good health.

V is TRBV6-4 and J is TRBJ1-1; possible D gene TRBD1, 5 bases. From germline, CDR1 is MRHNA and CDR2 SNTAGT. The length of the CDR3 is 13 residues. Deletions cut 3 bases from V and 7 bases from J, with 12 bases between. CDR3 amino acids: CASSEDPGNEAFF. DNA of the CDR3: TGTGCCAGCAGTGAAGATCCAGGGAATGAAGCTTTCTTT.

The chain has TRBV27 and TRBJ2-4; 8 nucleotides line up with TRBD1. The CDR3 is 14 residues long. The V gene end was trimmed by 11 bases and the J gene end by 0 bases; junction bases not matched to a gene: 6. The germline gives CDR1 MNHEY, CDR2 SMNVEV (reference sequence). CDR3 coding DNA: TGTGCCTGCGGACAGGGACAAGCCAAAAACATTCAGTACTTC. Encoded protein: CACGQGQAKNIQYF.

This clone was seen a single time. The chain couples TRBV6-2 or TRBV6-3 to TRBJ2-1; D possibly corresponds to TRBD1 (7 bases). Trimming removed 0 bases from V and 5 bases from J, with 14 bases in between. Germline V gives CDR1 MNHEY, CDR2 SVGEGT. The CDR3 sequence is 16 residues long. CDR3: CASSYSKTGRNNEQFF. The CDR3 region has the DNA TGTGCCAGCAGTTACTCGAAGACAGGGAGGAACAATGAGCAGTTCTTC.

This chain links TRBV5-5 with TRBJ1-1; TRBD1 aligns across 9 bases. The CDR3 consists of 18 residues. Germline loops: CDR1 SGHKS, CDR2 YYEKEE (reference sequence). Trimming took 1 base from V and 5 from J; bases not matched to a gene: 15. CDR3 nucleotide sequence: TGTGCCAGCAGCTTGAGGTCCCGGGACAGGGTAAGGGGGACTGAAGCTTTCTTT. Its protein is CASSLRSRDRVRGTEAFF.

The genes are TRBV19 and TRBJ2-1; 14 bases line up with TRBD2. CDR1 and CDR2 (germline): LNHDA, SQIVND (reference sequence). V lost 4 bases and J lost 3; bases outside the gene matches: 11. The CDR3 has 19 amino acids. The CDR3 protein is CASSTKPGTSGSFYNEQFF. The CDR3 DNA is TGTGCCAGTAGTACCAAACCCGGGACTAGCGGGAGTTTCTACAATGAGCAGTTCTTC.

The chain links TRBV12-3 or TRBV12-4 to TRBJ2-5; 9 bases match TRBD1. V was clipped by 4 bases and J by 5 bases; unmatched bases: 2. CDR3 length equals 13 residues. CDR3: CASSWDRDETQYF. The CDR3 region has the DNA TGTGCCAGCAGTTGGGACAGGGATGAGACCCAGTACTTC.

The gene calls are TRBV29-1 and TRBJ2-7; possibly TRBD1 for D (6 bases). The CDR3 contains 13 residues. V lost 2 bases and J lost 0, with 8 bases in between. The germline V gene encodes CDR1 SQVTM and CDR2 ANQGSEA. CDR3 coding DNA: TGCAGCGTTGAACAGGGGACCTCCTACGAGCAGTACTTC. Translating it yields CSVEQGTSYEQYF.

The rearrangement joins TRBV5-1 to TRBJ1-1; D is uncertain. Looked up from germline, CDR1 is SGHRS and CDR2 is YFSETQ. The V end lost 1 base, the J end lost 1 base, and 8 bases lay between the germline ends. CDR3 length: 14 residues. The CDR3 region is CASSLQLKNTEAFF. DNA for the CDR3: TGCGCCAGCAGCTTGCAGTTGAAGAACACTGAAGCTTTCTTT.

The chain links TRBV30 to TRBJ2-5; D is tentatively TRBD1 or TRBD2 (5 bases each). The CDR3 runs to 13 residues. Germline V CDR1 and CDR2: GTSNPN, SVGIG (reference sequence). The CDR3 DNA reads TGTGCTTCGAGTCGGGGCCTGCAAGAGACCCAGTACTTC. It specifies CASSRGLQETQYF.

The rearrangement uses TRBV4-2 and TRBJ2-1; 8 bases agree with TRBD2. V lost 1 base to trimming and J lost 0 bases; unmatched junction nucleotides: 2. Germline V gives CDR1 LGHNA, CDR2 YNFKEQ. The CDR3 spans 16 residues. The CDR3 DNA follows: TGTGCCAGCAGCCAAGTAGCGGGACTCTCCTACAATGAGCAGTTCTTC. Encoded protein: CASSQVAGLSYNEQFF.

The gene calls are TRBV5-5 and TRBJ1-2; the match to TRBD1 covers 8 bases. CDR3 length: 18 amino acids. Trimming cost V 3 bases and J 1 base; bases outside gene matches: 14. In germline, CDR1 is SGHKS, CDR2 YYEKEE (reference sequence). The CDR3 nucleotides are TGTGCCAGCAGCTCCCTCCCGGGACAGGTGATATTTAACTATGGCTACACCTTC. This sequence encodes CASSSLPGQVIFNYGYTF.

The V gene is TRBV7-2, the J gene TRBJ2-7; D remains unclear. With 2 bases removed from V and 3 bases from J, the gap between germline ends came to 11 bases. The CDR3 spans 14 residues. CDR1 is SGHTA, CDR2 FQGNSA, per germline. CDR3 nucleotides: TGTGCCAGCAGCTTAAGGCTAGAAGTCTACGAGCAGTACTTC. Translation: CASSLRLEVYEQYF.

V usage is TRBV28 and J usage is TRBJ1-3, with 9 bases lining up with TRBD1. With V trimmed by 6 bases and J by 2 bases, 2 bases remained unmatched. There are 14 residues in the CDR3. CDR1 MDHEN and CDR2 SYDVKM come from the germline V gene. The CDR3 sequence: CASRGTGPGNTIYF. The CDR3 DNA follows: TGTGCCAGCAGGGGGACAGGGCCTGGAAACACCATATATTTT.

This clone was seen only once. The chain combines TRBV28 with TRBJ1-1; perhaps TRBD1 as D (5 bases). Germline assignment: CDR1 MDHEN and CDR2 SYDVKM. V shed 4 bases and J shed 4 bases, with 13 bases lying between them. This CDR3 is 14 amino acids long. Written as DNA, the CDR3 is TGTGCCAGCAGTTCCGCTAGGGGTGGCACTGAAGCTTTCTTT. It encodes CASSSARGGTEAFF. Combining the CDR3 with reference TRBV28 and TRBJ1-1 gives the whole variable domain DVKVTQSSRYLVKRTGEKVFLECVQDMDHENMFWYRQDPGLGLRLIYFSYDVKMKEKGDIPEGYSVSREKKERFSLILESASTNQTSMYLCASSSARGGTEAFFGQGTRLTVV.

The V and J genes are TRBV28 and TRBJ2-4; D possibly matches TRBD1 or TRBD2 (5 bases each). Trimming removed 5 bases from V and 0 bases from J, with 26 bases in between. This CDR3 contains 20 residues. Germline V gene sequence: CDR1 MDHEN, CDR2 SYDVKM. The CDR3: CASSPGMRHHRGEAKNIQYF. As DNA, the CDR3 is TGTGCCAGCAGTCCAGGAATGAGGCACCACCGAGGGGAAGCCAAAAACATTCAGTACTTC. Using reference TRBV28 and TRBJ2-4 for the parts outside the CDR3, the full variable domain is DVKVTQSSRYLVKRTGEKVFLECVQDMDHENMFWYRQDPGLGLRLIYFSYDVKMKEKGDIPEGYSVSREKKERFSLILESASTNQTSMYLCASSPGMRHHRGEAKNIQYFGAGTRLSVL.

The chain employs TRBV10-3 and TRBJ2-6; 10 bases are a match to TRBD1. This CDR3 has 18 amino acids. The V gene's germline CDR1 is ENHRY and CDR2 SYGVKD. The trim removed 2 bases at V and 2 bases at J, leaving 6 bases unmatched. This CDR3 is CAISEPGQGGTGANVLTF. The CDR3 bases are TGTGCCATCAGTGAGCCTGGACAGGGGGGGACTGGGGCCAACGTCCTGACTTTC.

CDR3 region: CASRATPDGTDYYGYTF. CDR3 nucleotides: TGCGCCAGCAGAGCCACCCCTGACGGGACGGACTACTATGGCTACACCTTC. The rearrangement links TRBV4-1 to TRBJ1-2, with D possibly TRBD1 on 5 matching bases. CDR3 length: 17 residues. V was clipped by 6 bases and J by 3 bases, with 23 bases between them. Germline CDR1 and CDR2: MGHRA and YSYEKL.

J is TRBJ2-7 and V is TRBV7-2; D is uncertain. The CDR3 contains 12 residues. The germline V gene encodes CDR1 SGHTA and CDR2 FQGNSA. Trimming took off 0 bases at V and 6 bases at J, with 6 bases between the two ends. The CDR3 reads CASSLAMGEQYF. CDR3 bases: TGTGCCAGCAGCTTAGCTATGGGCGAGCAGTACTTC.

The chain combines TRBV7-8 with TRBJ2-5; D is uncertain. Germline V lookup: CDR1 SGHVS, CDR2 FQNEAQ. There are 16 residues in the CDR3. V lost 5 bases to trimming and J lost 2 bases, with 18 bases between them. The CDR3 bases are TGTGCCAGCAGCCCGAGGCGGAGTAGCATACAAGAGACCCAGTACTTC. This encodes CASSPRRSSIQETQYF.

The sample holds a few counts of this clone. The V call is TRBV6-5, the J call TRBJ2-7, with 10 positions matching TRBD2. The CDR3 has 15 residues. Germline V gives CDR1 MNHEY, CDR2 SVGAGI. Unmatched junction bases numbered 14, after V lost 6 bases and J lost 9 bases. In nucleotides, the CDR3 is TGTGCCAGCAGCGGAAATCATCTAGCGGGAGAAGCGCAGTACTTC. The encoded protein is CASSGNHLAGEAQYF.

J is TRBJ1-4 and V is TRBV9; maybe TRBD1 (5 bases). Germline CDR1 SGDLS, CDR2 YYNGEE. V was trimmed by 0 bases and J by 11 bases, leaving 14 bases between them. This CDR3 spans 14 amino acids. CDR3 sequence: CASSVGTGRGKLFF. The CDR3 DNA follows: TGTGCCAGCAGCGTAGGTACGGGTCGGGGGAAACTGTTTTTT.

The chain carries TRBV7-9 and TRBJ2-7, with 9 bases lining up with TRBD2. The CDR3 is 16 amino acids. V shed 7 bases, J shed 5 bases, and the junction held 15 bases outside the gene matches. The germline V gene encodes CDR1 SEHNR and CDR2 FQNEAQ (reference sequence). CDR3 bases: TGTGCCAGCAACCAGGGCGCGGGAGGGCCTGGGGACGAGCAGTACTTC. Translating gives CASNQGAGGPGDEQYF.

The V call is TRBV7-9, the J call TRBJ1-1; D perhaps matches TRBD1 (6 bases). The CDR3 is made up of 12 amino acids. V lost 9 bases and J lost 2, with 10 bases in between. The germline CDR1 and CDR2 sequences are SEHNR and FQNEAQ (reference sequence). The CDR3 region is CASSQGNTEAFF. The CDR3 DNA is TGTGCCAGTTCACAGGGTAACACTGAAGCTTTCTTT.

The chain is built from TRBV18 and TRBJ2-7; 7 bases agree with TRBD1. J was trimmed by 12 bases and V by 2 bases; bases with no gene match: 10. CDR1 is KGHSH, CDR2 LQKENI, per germline. This CDR3 comprises 13 residues. The CDR3 sequence: CASSPSTGVEMYF. The CDR3 bases are TGTGCCAGCTCACCATCTACAGGGGTGGAAATGTACTTC.

The chain has TRBV18 and TRBJ2-1; D is undetermined. Trimming removed 0 bases at V and 4 bases at J, with 4 bases between. Per the germline V gene, CDR1 is KGHSH and CDR2 is LQKENI. The CDR3 runs 13 residues. CDR3 sequence (DNA): TGTGCCAGCTCACCACCTTCGTACAATGAGCAGTTCTTC. Translating gives CASSPPSYNEQFF.

The chain is built from TRBV10-1 and TRBJ2-1, with D perhaps matching TRBD2 (6 bases). V shed 4 bases and J shed 9 bases, with 13 bases lying between them. The germline CDR1 and CDR2 sequences are WNHNN and SYGVQD (reference sequence). The CDR3 is made up of 13 amino acids. CDR3 residues: CASSVRERGEQFF. CDR3 coding DNA: TGCGCCAGCAGTGTCCGGGAGAGGGGTGAGCAGTTCTTC.

The V gene is TRBV7-9, the J gene TRBJ1-1, with D tentatively TRBD1 (5 bases). V lost 5 bases, J lost 4 bases, and 17 bases lay in between. This CDR3 contains 15 residues. CDR1 is SEHNR and CDR2 is FQNEAQ in the germline V gene (reference sequence). The CDR3 region is CASSPPKTGTTEAFF. The CDR3, as DNA: TGTGCCAGCAGCCCACCAAAGACCGGGACCACTGAAGCTTTCTTT.